These 12 T cell receptor beta chains share one sample of origin, sequenced in a study of shared clonotypes between healthy human individuals. Assay used: immunoSEQ multiplex PCR; TCRdb lists only in-frame clones, some missing. The top ten clones hold roughly 2% of a sample with approximately 700,000 clones, roughly 72% of them seen once. The sample taken for sequencing was memory CD4+ T cells sorted from blood. Subset denoted: CD45RA-negative fraction. The receptors derive from a woman aged 30 to 39 in good health.

The chain carries TRBV27 and TRBJ2-7; 9 bases match TRBD2. The CDR3 sequence is 16 residues long. Trimming at V came to 3 bases and at J to 0 bases, leaving 6 bases not matched to a gene. Germline assignment: CDR1 MNHEY and CDR2 SMNVEV (reference sequence). CDR3 DNA: TGTGCCAGCAGTTTGAGGGCGGGAGGGCACTCCTACGAGCAGTACTTC. Encoded protein: CASSLRAGGHSYEQYF.

This clone has just one count. This rearrangement joins TRBV25-1 to TRBJ2-7, with 10 bases lining up with TRBD2. J was trimmed by 3 bases and V by 1 base; bases with no gene match: 3. The germline gives CDR1 MGHDK, CDR2 SYGVNS. The CDR3 is 15 residues long. CDR3 in DNA: TGTGCCAGCAGTGAATGGACTAGCGGAGGCTACGAGCAGTACTTC. Its protein is CASSEWTSGGYEQYF.

The chain uses TRBV4-1 and TRBJ1-2, with 9 bases aligning to TRBD1. This CDR3 is built from 15 residues. CDR1 is MGHRA and CDR2 is YSYEKL in the germline V gene. V trimming: 1 base; J trimming: 7 bases; junction bases outside the gene matches: 7. CDR3 residues: CASSQVGQGRLGYTF. The DNA for the CDR3 is TGCGCCAGCAGCCAAGTAGGACAGGGGAGGCTTGGCTACACCTTC.

This clone was counted between two and nine times. This chain uses TRBV19 with TRBJ2-1; TRBD2 matches at 9 bases. The germline gives CDR1 LNHDA, CDR2 SQIVND (reference sequence). The junction had 12 bases not matched to a gene; V was cut back by 5 bases and J by 7 bases. The CDR3 runs 16 residues. The CDR3 sequence is CASSSRGRASGNEQFF. Written as DNA, the CDR3 is TGTGCCAGTAGTTCTCGCGGGAGGGCCTCGGGGAATGAGCAGTTCTTC.

The rearrangement joins TRBV29-1 to TRBJ2-1, with 9 bases matching TRBD2. The germline CDR1 and CDR2 sequences are SQVTM and ANQGSEA. The V gene end was trimmed by 8 bases and the J gene end by 0 bases; junction bases not matched to a gene: 5. The CDR3 is 14 amino acids. This chain's CDR3 is CSTIAGVSYNEQFF. DNA for the CDR3: TGCAGCACGATAGCGGGAGTCTCCTACAATGAGCAGTTCTTC.

The chain links TRBV28 to TRBJ2-7, with 8 positions matching TRBD2. The germline gives CDR1 MDHEN, CDR2 SYDVKM. V was pared by 2 bases and J by 1 base, with 10 bases of the junction left unmatched. CDR3 size: 17 residues. The CDR3 coding sequence is TGTGCCAGCAGTTTACAGTCGGCGGCGGGAGGATCCTACGAGCAGTACTTC. The encoded protein is CASSLQSAAGGSYEQYF.

J is TRBJ2-7 and V is TRBV11-2, with TRBD1 as a possible D gene (6 bases). Germline loops: CDR1 SGHAT, CDR2 FQNNGV. Deletions cut 4 bases from V and 1 base from J, with 11 bases between. CDR3 length equals 14 residues. The CDR3 DNA follows: TGTGCCAGCAGCTCCTGGGGACAATCCTACGAGCAGTACTTC. Translation gives CASSSWGQSYEQYF.

The chain employs TRBV11-2 and TRBJ2-3, with D possibly TRBD1 on 5 matching bases. Germline V gives CDR1 SGHAT, CDR2 FQNNGV. CDR3 length: 14 amino acids. V gave up 3 bases and J gave up 1 base, with 8 bases separating them. The CDR3 region is CASSFPTGTDTQYF. Written as DNA, the CDR3 is TGTGCCAGCAGCTTTCCGACAGGCACAGATACGCAGTATTTT.

In its sample, this clone was seen a few times. This chain uses TRBV7-9 with TRBJ1-6; D unresolved. Germline CDR1 reads SEHNR; CDR2 reads FQNEAQ (reference sequence). The CDR3 spans 16 residues. Between the trimmed V and J ends, which lost 4 bases and 2 bases, there was a span of 12 bases. CDR3 residues: CASSSRMETYNSPLHF. CDR3 in DNA: TGTGCCAGCAGCTCCCGGATGGAAACCTATAATTCACCCCTCCACTTT. The complete variable domain, with remaining parts taken from reference TRBV7-9 and TRBJ1-6, reads DTGVSQNPRHKITKRGQNVTFRCDPISEHNRLYWYRQTLGQGPEFLTYFQNEAQLEKSRLLSDRFSAERPKGSFSTLEIQRTEQGDSAMYLCASSSRMETYNSPLHFGNGTRLTVT.

This clone occurred a few times. The chain recombines TRBV21-1 with TRBJ2-2; no DNA check was done on the table's D call, TRBD2. TRBV21-1 is assigned pseudogene status. This CDR3 comprises 18 residues. Here the CDR3 DNA reads TGTGCCAGCAGCAAAGGATCCACCGGGACTAGCGGGAGGGGGGAGCTGTTTTTT. Translating it yields CASSKGSTGTSGRGELFF.

The chain is built from TRBV7-2 and TRBJ2-1; TRBD2 agrees at 8 bases. Per the germline V gene, CDR1 is SGHTA and CDR2 is FQGNSA. J was trimmed by 8 bases and V by 3 bases; bases with no gene match: 6. The CDR3 loop spans 14 amino acids. CDR3 in amino acids: CASSFDGGVDEQFF. For the CDR3, the DNA is TGTGCCAGCAGCTTCGACGGGGGGGTGGATGAGCAGTTCTTC.

V usage is TRBV28 and J usage is TRBJ1-4; TRBD1 matches 7 bases. The CDR3 runs to 16 residues. Per germline, CDR1 MDHEN and CDR2 SYDVKM. V shed 3 bases, J shed 4 bases, and the junction held 8 bases outside the gene matches. Here the CDR3 reads CASSFSGTVLNEKLFF. CDR3 in DNA: TGTGCCAGCAGTTTTAGTGGGACAGTCCTTAATGAAAAACTGTTTTTT. Full variable domain (missing parts from reference TRBV28 and TRBJ1-4): DVKVTQSSRYLVKRTGEKVFLECVQDMDHENMFWYRQDPGLGLRLIYFSYDVKMKEKGDIPEGYSVSREKKERFSLILESASTNQTSMYLCASSFSGTVLNEKLFFGSGTQLSVL.